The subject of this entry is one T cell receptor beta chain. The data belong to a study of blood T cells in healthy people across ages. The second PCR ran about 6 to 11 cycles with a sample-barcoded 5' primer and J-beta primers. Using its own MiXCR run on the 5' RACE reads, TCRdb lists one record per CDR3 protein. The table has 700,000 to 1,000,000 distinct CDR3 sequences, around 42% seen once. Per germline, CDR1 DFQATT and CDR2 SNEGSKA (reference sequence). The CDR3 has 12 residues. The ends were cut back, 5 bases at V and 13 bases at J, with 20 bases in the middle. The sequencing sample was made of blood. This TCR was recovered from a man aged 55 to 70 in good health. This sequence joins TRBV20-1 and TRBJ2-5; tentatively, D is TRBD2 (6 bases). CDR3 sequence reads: CSAAGPNNERYF. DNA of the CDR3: TGCAGTGCTGCGGGACCTAACAATGAGCGGTACTTC.